This entry lists 11 T cell receptor beta chains sequenced from one sample in a study of human T cells and chemical hapten exposure. TCRdb recomputed calls from the RACE reads with MiXCR, one row per CDR3 protein. Of about 120,000 distinct CDR3 sequences in the sample, roughly 13% were seen once. Time point: pre-sensitization, week 0. Treatment noted: therapeutic diphenylcyclopropenone sensitization with weekly scalp DPC. Sample: whole blood, taken in connection with sensitization to the hapten diphenylcyclopropenone (DPC). Receptors were obtained from a woman younger than 35 with alopecia areata. Some clones in this sample may be carry-over from other donors' samples.

This clonotype appeared a few times. The V call is TRBV6-6, the J call TRBJ2-7; D remains unclear. The CDR3 length is 12 residues. Trimming left V 4 bases short and J 3 bases short, with 7 bases between. Per the germline V gene, CDR1 is MNHNY and CDR2 is SVGAGI (reference sequence). DNA of the CDR3: TGTGCCAGCAGTTCGAAAAACTACGAGCAGTACTTC. Amino acid sequence: CASSSKNYEQYF.

The chain combines TRBV4-3 with TRBJ2-3, with D possibly TRBD1 on 6 matching bases. CDR3 length equals 14 residues. CDR1 is LGHNA, CDR2 YSLEER, per germline. V was trimmed by 0 bases and J by 4 bases, leaving 8 bases between them. CDR3 in amino acids: CASSQDKGADTQYF. The CDR3 nucleotides read TGCGCCAGCAGCCAAGATAAGGGGGCAGATACGCAGTATTTT.

This clonotype has at least ten counts. The chain combines TRBV6-2 or TRBV6-3 with TRBJ2-7; D not resolved. The CDR3 covers 15 residues. Germline CDR1 and CDR2: MNHEY and SVGEGT. V was trimmed by 4 bases and J by 0 bases, leaving 13 bases between them. The CDR3 region has the DNA TGTGCCAGCAGTTTGGGCGGAACTACCTCCTACGAGCAGTACTTC. Protein sequence: CASSLGGTTSYEQYF.

This clonotype was counted at least ten times. The rearrangement joins TRBV3-1 to TRBJ1-4; D not resolved. Per the germline V gene, CDR1 is LGHDT and CDR2 is YNNKEL (reference sequence). The CDR3 totals 16 residues. V was shortened by 8 bases and J by 12 bases, with 28 bases between the two germline ends. The CDR3 reads CASSPRQTAKGSELFF. The CDR3 bases are TGTGCCAGCTCTCCGCGGCAGACCGCCAAGGGTAGTGAACTGTTTTTT. The variable domain in full, completed from reference TRBV3-1 and TRBJ1-4, reads DTAVSQTPKYLVTQMGNDKSIKCEQNLGHDTMYWYKQDSKKFLKIMFSYNNKELIINETVPNRFSPKSPDKAHLNLHINSLELGDSAVYFCASSPRQTAKGSELFFGSGTQLSVL.

This chain uses TRBV9 with TRBJ2-2; D not certain. The CDR3 runs to 12 residues. Trimming took off 3 bases at V and 3 bases at J, with 3 bases between the two ends. Germline CDR1 reads SGDLS; CDR2 reads YYNGEE. Here the CDR3 reads CASSGDTGELFF. The DNA for the CDR3 is TGTGCCAGCAGCGGGGACACCGGGGAGCTGTTTTTT.

The V and J genes are TRBV5-1 and TRBJ2-7, with 13 bases lining up with TRBD2. The V gene's germline CDR1 is SGHRS and CDR2 YFSETQ. Germline trimming cut 1 base from V and 7 bases from J; bases unmatched to any gene: 11. This CDR3 has 17 amino acids. CDR3: CASSLRGLAGAPLEQYF. In nucleotides, the CDR3 is TGCGCCAGCAGCTTGAGAGGACTAGCGGGGGCACCTTTGGAGCAGTACTTC.

The table lists this clonotype with a few counts. The chain combines TRBV9 with TRBJ2-3; no firm D call. The CDR3 is made up of 14 amino acids. The germline gives CDR1 SGDLS, CDR2 YYNGEE. Trimming shortened V by 0 bases and J by 4 bases, and 9 bases separated the two germline ends. The CDR3 loop is CASSVEVSSDTQYF. CDR3 nucleotide sequence: TGTGCCAGCAGCGTAGAGGTCTCTTCAGATACGCAGTATTTT.

With respect to this clonotype: This could be a read error, since a much larger clone is one nucleotide away. This chain connects TRBV7-8 to TRBJ2-7; TRBD2 matches at 8 bases. Germline V gene sequence: CDR1 SGHVS, CDR2 FQNEAQ. This CDR3 spans 16 amino acids. The CDR3 DNA reads as TGTGCCAGCACCCCCTACCTCCGGACTAGCTCCTACGAGCAGAACTTC. The encoded protein is CASTPYLRTSSYEQNF.

This clonotype has just a few counts. The chain employs TRBV9 and TRBJ1-5; D uncertain. The V and J ends lost 2 bases and 0 bases respectively, with 6 bases between them. The CDR3 is made up of 14 amino acids. The germline CDR1 and CDR2 sequences are SGDLS and YYNGEE. The CDR3 nucleotides read TGTGCCAGCAGCGTGGGGTATAGCAATCAGCCCCAGCATTTT. This codes for CASSVGYSNQPQHF.

This clonotype came up a few times. This chain connects TRBV27 to TRBJ1-2; D uncertain. Germline V gene lookup returns CDR1 MNHEY and CDR2 SMNVEV (reference sequence). V was trimmed by 0 bases and J by 2 bases, leaving 19 bases between them. The CDR3 has 18 residues. The CDR3 loop is CASSLSLRPGGANYGYTF. The CDR3, as DNA: TGTGCCAGCAGTTTATCCCTACGACCCGGAGGAGCGAACTATGGCTACACCTTC.

For the CDR3, the DNA is TGTGCCAGCCGATATGGGACCACTCGAAACACTGAAGCTTTCTTT. This translates into CASRYGTTRNTEAFF. The J gene is TRBJ1-1, the V gene TRBV6-2 or TRBV6-3; the D gene is possibly TRBD1 (5 bases). V dropped 8 bases and J dropped 2 bases, with 18 bases sitting between them. CDR3 length equals 15 residues. Germline V gene data show CDR1 as MNHEY and CDR2 as SVGEGT.